This T cell receptor (beta chain) is from a study of blood T cells in healthy people across ages (dated by TCRdb to between 2015 and 2017). Regarding the study in general: Template switching captured roughly one uniquely barcoded TCR beta cDNA molecule per two T cells in model experiments. Using deep sequencing normalized with unique cDNA molecular identifiers, the study measured how TCR beta repertoire diversity changes with age. Donors were grouped into four age groups: young (average about 15 years), middle-aged (about 40), aged (about 60) and long-lived (just over 80). To avoid experimental bias, donors of different ages were randomly spread across the sequencing lanes. Two additional independent replicas of 1 million unique cDNA reads from the same blood draw were analyzed for two donors (one aged 18 to 30 and one aged 80 or older).

The donors were 40 or so Caucasian individuals from Russia, aged about 6 to 95 years, who were systemically healthy. Ten milliliters of peripheral blood were drawn from each donor into EDTA-treated Vacutainer tubes. PBMCs were isolated by Ficoll-Paque density-gradient centrifugation, with at least 6.5 million obtained per sample. Trizol reagent was used to extract total RNA from the PBMCs, yielding at least 6 micrograms per sample. The percentages of naive CD45RAhigh/CD27high T cells were determined by flow cytometry on a PBMC aliquot from every donor. Remarks on this clonotype: The target of this receptor is not known. No per-base quality is available; no much larger clone lies one base away.

Sequences SGHRS (CDR1) and YFSETQ (CDR2) are obtained from the germline V gene. The CDR3 numbers 14 residues from cysteine through phenylalanine. The DNA shown is the 42-base CDR3, in frame from base 1. V is reduced by 0 bases and J by 3 bases, leaving a spacing of 9 bases between them. What the study reported, not specific to this receptor: Estimates of total diversity based on one million sequenced T cells were considered lower bounds and underestimates. Because profiling used bulk unsorted PBMCs, naive and antigen-experienced compartments could not be compared conclusively. Donor CMV infection status was unknown, potentially confounding age-related changes in expanded clonotypes. As age increased, observed TCR beta diversity per million T cells dropped in a roughly linear way, and a significant reduction was already evident by age around 41. Observed TCR beta diversity correlated strongly with the percentage of naive T cells measured by flow cytometry. Compared with the aged group, the long-lived group had more naive CD4+ T cells, fewer expanded clones and increased TCR diversity, suggesting age selection.

Library creation used 5' RACE. The listed sequencing device is Illumina HiSeq 2500. A second about 7 to 12 cycle PCR used a sample-barcoded 5' primer and a J-beta primer mix. Each TCR beta cDNA molecule received a unique molecular identifier from a template-switch 5' adaptor carrying 12 random nucleotides. At least 2.5 million CDR3-containing paired-end reads were obtained from each sample. All of the RNA was converted into first-strand cDNA using the Mint cDNA synthesis kit, with a TRBC-specific oligonucleotide serving as the primer. Following uracil-DNA glycosylase treatment, all cDNA underwent a first 18-cycle PCR with the universal primers M1SS and BC2_uni_R. The study's own analysis went as follows. Normalization of each sample was performed by random selection of 1 million high-quality reads, each carrying a distinct molecular identifier. Instead of being binned into consensus sequences, reads with shared molecular identifiers were discarded. MiTCR, set to a Q25 quality threshold and the strictest error-elimination algorithm, was used for CDR3 identification, clonotype clustering and error correction. A nonparametric unseen species model using Euler transformation provided a lower-bound estimate of total TCR beta diversity. TCRdb trimmed public reads at Q25 via fastp, called clones via MiXCR and kept in-frame beta chains. Rows are combined by CDR3 protein, so each entry shows the most common genes and DNA. TCRdb's processing, not the authors' own work, is the source of the V and J calls. In this sample the table shows 790,000 or so distinct CDR3 sequences, roughly three fifths of which occur a single time. The ten most abundant clones make up roughly 25% of the sample.

The receptor was isolated from a man in his forties or fifties in good health. The chain couples TRBV5-1 to TRBJ1-1; the D gene is unclear. The sequenced sample consisted of blood. Read as DNA, the sequence is TGCGCCAGCAGCTTGGGCAGCCGGGACACTGAAGCTTTCTTT. The encoded protein is CASSLGSRDTEAFF.